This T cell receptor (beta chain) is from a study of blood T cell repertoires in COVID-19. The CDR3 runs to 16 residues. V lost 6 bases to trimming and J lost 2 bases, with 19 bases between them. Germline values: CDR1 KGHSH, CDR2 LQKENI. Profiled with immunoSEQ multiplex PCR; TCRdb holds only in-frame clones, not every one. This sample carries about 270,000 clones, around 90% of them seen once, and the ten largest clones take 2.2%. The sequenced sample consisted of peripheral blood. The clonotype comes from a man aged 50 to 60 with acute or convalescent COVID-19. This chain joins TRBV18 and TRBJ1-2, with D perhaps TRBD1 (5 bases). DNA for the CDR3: TGTGCCAGCTCCTCATCCAACGGGGCGGGGAACTATGGCTACACCTTC. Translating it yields CASSSSNGAGNYGYTF.